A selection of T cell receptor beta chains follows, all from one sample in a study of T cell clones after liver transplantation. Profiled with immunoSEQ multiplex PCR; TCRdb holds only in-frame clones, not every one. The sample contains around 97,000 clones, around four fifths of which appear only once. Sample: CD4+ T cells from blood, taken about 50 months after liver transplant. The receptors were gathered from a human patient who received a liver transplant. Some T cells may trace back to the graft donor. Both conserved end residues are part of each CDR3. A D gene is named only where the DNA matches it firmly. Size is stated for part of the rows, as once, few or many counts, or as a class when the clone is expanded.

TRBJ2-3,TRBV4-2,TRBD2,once,TGTGCCAGCAGCCAAGACCCGAGCGGGGGGAGCACAGATACGCAGTATTTT,CASSQDPSGGSTDTQYF
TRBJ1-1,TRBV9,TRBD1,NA,TGTGCCAGCAGCGTCGGACAGGCTGGGAACACTGAAGCTTTCTTT,CASSVGQAGNTEAFF
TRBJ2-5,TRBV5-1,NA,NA,TGCGCCAGCAACAGACAGGGAGGTGTGTCGGAGACCCAGTACTTC,CASNRQGGVSETQYF
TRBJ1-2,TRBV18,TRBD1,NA,TGTGCCAGCTCACCACAGGGCAGGGGGAATGGCTACACCTTC,CASSPQGRGNGYTF
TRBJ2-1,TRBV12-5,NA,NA,TGTGCTAGTGGTATAGGCAATGAGCAGTTCTTC,CASGIGNEQFF
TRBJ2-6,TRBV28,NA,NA,TGTGCCAGCAGTTTATTGCGCTCTGGGGCCAACGTCCTGACTTTC,CASSLLRSGANVLTF
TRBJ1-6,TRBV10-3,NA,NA,TGTGCCGTCACTACAGACATTTTTAATTCACCCCTCCACTTT,CAVTTDIFNSPLHF
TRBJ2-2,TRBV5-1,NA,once,TGCGCCAGCAGCTTAGGGGGGATGAACACCGGGGAGCTGTTTTTT,CASSLGGMNTGELFF
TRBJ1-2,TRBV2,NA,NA,TGTGCCAGCACTCCCTGGAGGGACAACTATGGCTACACCTTC,CASTPWRDNYGYTF
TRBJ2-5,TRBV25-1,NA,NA,TGTGCCAGCAGTGATGGGCCCCAAGAGACCCAGTACTTC,CASSDGPQETQYF
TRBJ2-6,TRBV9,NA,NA,TGTGCCAGCAGCGATCTACAGGGTTCCTCTGGGGCCAACGTCCTGACTTTC,CASSDLQGSSGANVLTF
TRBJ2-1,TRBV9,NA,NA,TGTGCCAGCAGCGCTCCTTGGCGTTCAAACAATGAGCAGTTCTTC,CASSAPWRSNNEQFF
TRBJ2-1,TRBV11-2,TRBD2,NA,TGTGCCAGCTGTCCCGGGACTAGGCCCATCAATGAGCAGTTCTTC,CASCPGTRPINEQFF
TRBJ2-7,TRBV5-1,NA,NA,TGCGCCAGCAGCTTGCAGGGCAGTACTGTGGAGTACTTC,CASSLQGSTVEYF
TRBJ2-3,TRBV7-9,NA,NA,TGTGCCAGCAGTTCCCACAGCACAGATACGCAGTATTTT,CASSSHSTDTQYF
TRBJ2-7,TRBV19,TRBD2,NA,TGTGCCAGTAGGCCCCTGAGTAGCGGGAGTTACGAGCAGTACTTC,CASRPLSSGSYEQYF
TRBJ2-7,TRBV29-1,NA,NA,TGCAGCGTCCAGACCCACCTGGACAGCCGCTACGAGCAGTACTTC,CSVQTHLDSRYEQYF
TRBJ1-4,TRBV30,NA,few,TGTGCCTGGAGGGGGACTCCACGGATAGAACTGTTTTTT,CAWRGTPRIELFF
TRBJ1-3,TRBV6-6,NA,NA,TGTGCCAGCAGCCCGGGAGGGGCCTCTGGAAACACCATATATTTT,CASSPGGASGNTIYF
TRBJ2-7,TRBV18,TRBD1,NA,TGTGCCAGCTCACTGGGACAGGGAGAAGGGCAGTACTTC,CASSLGQGEGQYF
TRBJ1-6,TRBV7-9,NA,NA,TGTGCCAGCAGCTTAGTCGACGGAGGTCCCCTCCACTTT,CASSLVDGGPLHF
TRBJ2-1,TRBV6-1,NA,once,TGTGCCAGCACCCAAGGGCCCCCCCAGGGGCAGTTCTTC,CASTQGPPQGQFF
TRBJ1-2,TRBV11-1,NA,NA,TGTGCCAGCAGCTTAGTTGACAGCGGTGGCTACACCTTC,CASSLVDSGGYTF
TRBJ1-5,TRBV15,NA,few,TGTGCCACCAGCAGAGCGGATCAGCCCCAGCATTTT,CATSRADQPQHF
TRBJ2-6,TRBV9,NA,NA,TGTGCCAGCAGCCCGAAGACAGGAGCCGGGGCCAACGTCCTGACTTTC,CASSPKTGAGANVLTF
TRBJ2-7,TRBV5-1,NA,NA,TGCGCCAGCAGCTTGTCGGGAAGGGGAGATTCCCAGTACTTC,CASSLSGRGDSQYF
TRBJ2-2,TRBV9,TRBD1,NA,TGTGCCAGCAGCGTAGCTGGGCAGGGGGCGAACACCGGGGAGCTGTTTTTT,CASSVAGQGANTGELFF
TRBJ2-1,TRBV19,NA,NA,TGTGCCACCCTCGGTGGGGGTGACTCCTACAATGAGCAGTTCTTC,CATLGGGDSYNEQFF
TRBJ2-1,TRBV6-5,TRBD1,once,TGTGCCAGCAGTCCTTATACAGGGGCCTACAATGAGCAGTTCTTC,CASSPYTGAYNEQFF
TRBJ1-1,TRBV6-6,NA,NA,TGTGCCAGCAGTCCCTGGGGACAAACGGCTGAAGCTTTCTTT,CASSPWGQTAEAFF
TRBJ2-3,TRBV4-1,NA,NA,TGCGCCAGCAGCCAATTACCAGGCACAGATACGCAGTATTTT,CASSQLPGTDTQYF
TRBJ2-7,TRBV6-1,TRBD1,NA,TGTGCCAGCACCGGACGGGACAGATTTTACGAGCAGTACTTC,CASTGRDRFYEQYF
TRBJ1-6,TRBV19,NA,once,TGTGCCAGTAGTATTCAGGGGCCGCTTTTGTCCCTCCACTTT,CASSIQGPLLSLHF
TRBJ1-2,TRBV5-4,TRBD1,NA,TGTGCCAGCAGGGAGGGACAGCGGAATGGCTACACCTTC,CASREGQRNGYTF
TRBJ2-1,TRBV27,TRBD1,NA,TGTGCCAGCAGATGGACCGACAGGGGCGAGCAGTTCTTC,CASRWTDRGEQFF
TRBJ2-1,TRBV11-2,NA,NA,TGTGCCAGCAGCTTAGCAGGCGGCGGACGGATTTTCTTC,CASSLAGGGRIFF
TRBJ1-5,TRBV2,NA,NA,TGTGCCAGCAGTGAAGACGGAACTTCATTTCCTCAGCATTTT,CASSEDGTSFPQHF
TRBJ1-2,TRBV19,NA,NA,TGTGCCAGTAGTATCCCCGCCGACAGCTCGTCCTACACCTTC,CASSIPADSSSYTF
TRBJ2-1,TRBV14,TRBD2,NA,TGTGCCAGCAGCTACTGGACTAGCGGGAGGAATGAGCAGTTCTTC,CASSYWTSGRNEQFF
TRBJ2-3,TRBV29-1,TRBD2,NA,TGCAGCGTTGGGGGACTAGCGGGAAGAGATACGCAGTATTTT,CSVGGLAGRDTQYF
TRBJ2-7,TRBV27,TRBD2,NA,TGTGCCAGCAGTTTCGGGGGGGTCTACGAGCAGTACTTC,CASSFGGVYEQYF
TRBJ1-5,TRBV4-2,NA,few,TGTGCCAGCAGCCAGGGAGGTCAGCCCCAGCATTTT,CASSQGGQPQHF
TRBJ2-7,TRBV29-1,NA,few,TGCAGCGTCTCAAGGGGAGCCGAGCAGTACTTC,CSVSRGAEQYF
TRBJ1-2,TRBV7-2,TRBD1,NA,TGTGCCAGCAGCTCGACAGGGGGTGGCTACACCTTC,CASSSTGGGYTF
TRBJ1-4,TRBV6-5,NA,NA,TGTGCCAGCAGTGGGACGGAGAATGAAAAACTGTTTTTT,CASSGTENEKLFF
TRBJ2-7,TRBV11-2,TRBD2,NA,TGTGCCAGCAGCTTAGGGACTAGCGGGAGGGCCCGAGAGCAGTACTTC,CASSLGTSGRAREQYF
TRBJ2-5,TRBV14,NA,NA,TGTGCCAGCAGCCGGGGAAGCGGGCCCAGCCAAGAGACCCAGTACTTC,CASSRGSGPSQETQYF
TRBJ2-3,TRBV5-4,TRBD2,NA,TGTGCCAGCAGCTTGGAAGCTAGCGGGAGGGCCCTCGCAGATACGCAGTATTTT,CASSLEASGRALADTQYF
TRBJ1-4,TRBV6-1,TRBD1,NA,TGTGCCAGCAGTGAAGTCCCGACCGGGACAGGGGTCACAACTAATGAAAAACTGTTTTTT,CASSEVPTGTGVTTNEKLFF
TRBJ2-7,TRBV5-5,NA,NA,TGTGCCAGCAGCTTGGGGCACGGGACACTGACCTACGAGCAGTACTTC,CASSLGHGTLTYEQYF
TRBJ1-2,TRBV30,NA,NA,TGTGCCTGGAGGGGGGCGGGAGGCTACACCTTC,CAWRGAGGYTF
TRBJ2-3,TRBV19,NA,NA,TGTGCCAGTAGTAATCGGCAGGGGATGCGGGATACGCAGTATTTT,CASSNRQGMRDTQYF
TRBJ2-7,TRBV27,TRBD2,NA,TGTGCCAGCAGTGGACTAGCGGGCTACGAGCAGTACTTC,CASSGLAGYEQYF
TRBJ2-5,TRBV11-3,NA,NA,TGTGCCAGCAGCTTGTATAGTGGGGAAGAGACCCAGTACTTC,CASSLYSGEETQYF
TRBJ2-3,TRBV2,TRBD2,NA,TGTGCCAGCAGTGGTCAGCGGGGGGGAGCAGATACGCAGTATTTT,CASSGQRGGADTQYF
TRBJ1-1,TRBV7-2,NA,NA,TGTGCCAGCAGCCCAAATCAGCTCCCTGAAGCTTTCTTT,CASSPNQLPEAFF
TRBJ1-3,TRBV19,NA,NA,TGTGCCAGTTGCCTCCGGGGGAGCTCTGGAAACACCATATATTTT,CASCLRGSSGNTIYF
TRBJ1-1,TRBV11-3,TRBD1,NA,TGTGCCAGCAGCCCTGGGGACAGCCGTGGGGCTTTCTTT,CASSPGDSRGAFF
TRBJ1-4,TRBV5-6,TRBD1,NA,TGTGCCAGCAGCAGGGACAGCGGCCGTCGTCCTAATGAAAAACTGTTTTTT,CASSRDSGRRPNEKLFF
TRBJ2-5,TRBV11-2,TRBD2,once,TGTGCCAGCAGCTTAGATGGGGTAGCGGGGGGACGGGAGACCCAGTACTTC,CASSLDGVAGGRETQYF